This T cell receptor (beta chain) was retrieved from a study of blood T cells in healthy people across ages. General study findings and limits: Long-lived and aged donors differed, with more naive CD4+ cells and higher diversity in the long-lived.

The V segment lost 8 bases and the J segment 6 bases; nucleotides outside the gene matches: 9. The CDR3 is made up of 14 amino acids. Germline lookup yields CDR1 MNHEY and CDR2 SMNVEV (reference sequence). A note on this clonotype: Its antigen remains unknown.

Through a sample-barcoded 5' primer and a J-beta primer mix, a second PCR was run for roughly 6 to 12 cycles. TCRdb reprocessed the 5' RACE reads via MiXCR and lists one record per CDR3 protein. Here the sample spans around 1,600,000 distinct CDR3 sequences, about 45% being singletons. This clonotype was obtained from a woman aged 18-29 years in good health. Sequencing was carried out using blood. The chain carries TRBV27 and TRBJ1-5, with 8 bases aligning to TRBD1. CDR3 protein: CASRTGGGLQPQHF. The DNA for the CDR3 is TGTGCCAGCCGTACAGGGGGGGGCCTTCAGCCCCAGCATTTT.